This TCR beta chain appears in the sequencing data of a study of radiotherapy plus CTLA-4 blockade in lung cancer. Here immunoSEQ multiplex PCR was the method, and the copy in TCRdb shows in-frame clones only, minus some. The sample carries approximately 100,000 clones, 70% to 90% recorded once. V was clipped by 0 bases and J by 12 bases, with 12 bases between them. CDR3 length: 13 residues. Germline V CDR1 and CDR2: MGHRA, YSYEKL. Sample: peripheral blood, taken from a patient treated with radiotherapy plus ipilimumab. This receptor was identified in a human donor with non-small cell lung cancer that progressed on radiotherapy plus ipilimumab. Some clones in this sample may be carry-over from other donors' samples. V is TRBV4-1 and J is TRBJ2-1; D is ambiguous. The CDR3 is CASSQDGSFGQFF. The DNA of the CDR3 is TGCGCCAGCAGCCAAGACGGCTCTTTTGGGCAGTTCTTC.